Reported below is one TCR beta chain. No antigen is known for it. No much larger clonotype is one base removed from it; base qualities were not supplied. The data originate from a study of control samples from healthy donors and cancer patients (dated by TCRdb to 2018 to 2021). The protocol used for the library was the immunoSEQ multiplex PCR assay. TCRdb took this table from immuneACCESS and kept in-frame rearrangements with V and J called. Such tables lack part of the clones; where checked against another copy, unresolved V genes explain under half of the gap, and the rest is unexplained. The sample profile shows about 79,000 clones; 90% to 95% of them were found once. Of the sample, around 1.3% falls within the top ten clones. From cysteine to phenylalanine, the CDR3 is 14 amino acids long. The kept DNA is CDR3 alone, 42 bases in frame from the first base. The V and J ends are trimmed by 3 bases and 4 bases, leaving 13 bases between them. Per the germline V gene, SGDLS is the CDR1 and YYNGEE is the CDR2.

This clonotype was obtained from a middle-aged woman with lung cancer. The sample was PBMCs. This chain is built from TRBV9 and TRBJ1-2; perhaps TRBD1 is the D gene, with 5 bases matching. CDR3 sequence: CASSGGPGFYGYTF. The DNA sequence reads TGTGCCAGCAGCGGGGGCCCAGGATTCTATGGCTACACCTTC.